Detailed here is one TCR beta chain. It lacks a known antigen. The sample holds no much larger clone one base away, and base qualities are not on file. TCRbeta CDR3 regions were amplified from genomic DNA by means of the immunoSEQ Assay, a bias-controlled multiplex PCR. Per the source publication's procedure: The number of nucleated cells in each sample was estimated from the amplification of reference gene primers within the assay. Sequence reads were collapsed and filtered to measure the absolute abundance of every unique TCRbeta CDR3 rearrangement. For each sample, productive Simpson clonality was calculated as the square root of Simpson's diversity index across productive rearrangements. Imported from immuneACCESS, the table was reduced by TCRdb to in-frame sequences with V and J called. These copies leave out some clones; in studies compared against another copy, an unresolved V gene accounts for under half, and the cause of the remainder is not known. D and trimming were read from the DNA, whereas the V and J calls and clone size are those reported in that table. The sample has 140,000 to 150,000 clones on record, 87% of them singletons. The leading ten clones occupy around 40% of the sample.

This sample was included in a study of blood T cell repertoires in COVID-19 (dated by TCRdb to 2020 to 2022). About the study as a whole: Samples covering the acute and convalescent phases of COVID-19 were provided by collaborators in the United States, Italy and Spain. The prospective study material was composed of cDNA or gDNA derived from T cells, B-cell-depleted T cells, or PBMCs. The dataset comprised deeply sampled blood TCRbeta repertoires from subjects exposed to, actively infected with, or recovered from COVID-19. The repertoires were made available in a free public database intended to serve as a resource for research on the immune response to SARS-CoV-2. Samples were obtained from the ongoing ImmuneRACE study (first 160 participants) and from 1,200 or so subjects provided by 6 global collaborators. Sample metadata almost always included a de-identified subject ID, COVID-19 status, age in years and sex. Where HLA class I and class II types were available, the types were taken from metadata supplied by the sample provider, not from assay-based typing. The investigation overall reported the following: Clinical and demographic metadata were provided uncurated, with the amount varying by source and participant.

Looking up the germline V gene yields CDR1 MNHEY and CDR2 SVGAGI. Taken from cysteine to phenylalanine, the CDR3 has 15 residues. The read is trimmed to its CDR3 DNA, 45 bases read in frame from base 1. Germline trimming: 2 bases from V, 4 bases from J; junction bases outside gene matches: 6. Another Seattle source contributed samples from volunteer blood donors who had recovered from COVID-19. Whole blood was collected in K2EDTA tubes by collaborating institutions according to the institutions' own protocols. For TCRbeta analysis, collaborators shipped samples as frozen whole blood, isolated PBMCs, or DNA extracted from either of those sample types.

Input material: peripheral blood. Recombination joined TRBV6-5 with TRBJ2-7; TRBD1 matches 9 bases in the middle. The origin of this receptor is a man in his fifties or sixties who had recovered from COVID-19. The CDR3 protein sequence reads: CASSYIQGAGYEQYF. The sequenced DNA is TGTGCCAGCAGTTACATACAGGGGGCTGGGTACGAGCAGTACTTC.